What follows describes a single TCR beta chain. Its antigen is undetermined. These data are taken from a study of cytomegalovirus exposure and HLA in healthy donors. The study's findings and limits: In vitro testing confirmed a few CMV-associated chains as specific for CMV antigens. A list of roughly 180 TCR beta chains associated with cytomegalovirus was given.

V lost 1 base and J 4 bases, leaving 13 bases between the germline ends. The CDR3 is 15 amino acids. The germline V gene encodes CDR1 SGHAT and CDR2 FQNNGV. Separate from the approximately 700-subject first cohort was the approximately 120-subject validation cohort, to which the donors belonged. Some clones are missing from TCRdb's copy, which holds only in-frame ones; the method was immunoSEQ multiplex PCR. The sample has roughly 63,000 clones; 89% are singletons. Sequences were obtained from PBMCs. This clonotype was sampled from a woman aged 18-35 years in good health and CMV-seronegative. The chain recombines TRBV11-2 with TRBJ1-2; a possible D gene is TRBD1 (5 bases). The CDR3 here is CASSLGTGRVYGYTF. CDR3 coding DNA: TGTGCCAGCAGCTTAGGAACAGGTCGGGTCTATGGCTACACCTTC.